These T cell receptor beta chains were read from a single sample in a study of shared clonotypes between healthy human individuals. Measured with immunoSEQ multiplex PCR; TCRdb has only the in-frame clones, and not every one. Altogether millions of clones are present, about 93% being singletons, with the ten largest covering roughly 1.7%. The sample was naive CD8+ T cells from PBMCs. Source of these receptors: a man aged 18 to 29 in good health. Some clones in this sample may be carry-over from other donors' samples. Both conserved end residues are part of each CDR3. A D gene is named only where the DNA matches it firmly. Expanded clones are given a class, and other clones once, few, many or no size at all.

abundance	d_gene	j_gene	v_gene	CDR3nt	CDR3aa
.	.	TRBJ2-3	TRBV30	TGTGCCTTCCGTGGACCGTACACAGATACGCAGTATTTT	CAFRGPYTDTQYF
.	.	TRBJ2-1	TRBV20-1	TGCAGTGCTAGAGGGGACATTGAGCAGTTCTTC	CSARGDIEQFF
.	TRBD2	TRBJ2-1	TRBV29-1	TGCAGCGTTGACCTAGCGGGAGACCGTGAGCAGTTCTTC	CSVDLAGDREQFF
.	.	TRBJ2-7	TRBV25-1	TGTGCCAGCAGTGGGCCGGACAGAAACTCCTACGAGCAGTACTTC	CASSGPDRNSYEQYF
once	TRBD2	TRBJ2-1	TRBV7-8	TGTGCCAGCAGCCCCCGGACTAGCGAATACAATGAGCAGTTCTTC	CASSPRTSEYNEQFF
.	.	TRBJ1-2	TRBV27	TGTGCCAGCAGTCCAGGGCCGGACTATGGCTACACCTTC	CASSPGPDYGYTF
.	.	TRBJ1-1	TRBV25-1	TGTGCCAGCAGTTCGGTTGGTACTGAAGCTTTCTTT	CASSSVGTEAFF
.	.	TRBJ2-5	TRBV6-5	TGTGCCAGCAGTTCTGGACGGAACCAAGAGACCCAGTACTTC	CASSSGRNQETQYF
once	.	TRBJ2-7	TRBV7-9	TGTGCCAGCAGCCCCCTGACTAACTCCTACGAGCAGTACTTC	CASSPLTNSYEQYF
.	.	TRBJ2-1	TRBV10-1	TGCGCCAGCAGTGACAGAAGCTCCTACAATGAGCAGTTCTTC	CASSDRSSYNEQFF
once	.	TRBJ2-1	TRBV5-6	TGTGCCAGCACCTCAGGGGTAAGCTCCTACAATGAGCAGTTCTTC	CASTSGVSSYNEQFF
.	TRBD1	TRBJ1-4	TRBV4-3	TGCGCCAGCAGCCAAGCTGGGGACAGGGGCGAAAAACTGTTTTTT	CASSQAGDRGEKLFF
.	TRBD2	TRBJ2-5	TRBV7-9	TGTGCCAGCGCGACCCCGGGTAGCGGGAGGAGAGAGACCCAGTACTTC	CASATPGSGRRETQYF
.	.	TRBJ2-1	TRBV6-5	TGTGCCAGCAGTCACATCACAGGGAATGAGCAGTTCTTC	CASSHITGNEQFF
.	.	TRBJ2-5	TRBV7-9	TGTGCCAGCAGCTTAGTTTTCAGGGGCGAGACCCAGTACTTC	CASSLVFRGETQYF
.	.	TRBJ1-2	TRBV10-3	TGTGCCATCCGTACCAGGACAGTCCCTGGCTACACCTTC	CAIRTRTVPGYTF
.	TRBD1	TRBJ2-1	TRBV15	TGTGCCACCCGGGAAGACAGGGGGCTAAGTAGGCAGCAGTTCTTC	CATREDRGLSRQQFF
.	.	TRBJ2-3	TRBV18	TGTGCCAGCTCACCCCTCCGGACCGCAAGTGGGACAGATACGCAGTATTTT	CASSPLRTASGTDTQYF
.	.	TRBJ2-7	TRBV27	TGTGCCAGCAGTATAGGGAGGGGGTCGTACGAGCAGTACTTC	CASSIGRGSYEQYF
.	.	TRBJ2-7	TRBV5-4	TGTGCCAGCAGCATTTATGAGGGCGAGCAGTACTTC	CASSIYEGEQYF
.	.	TRBJ1-3	TRBV7-9	TGTGCCAGCAGCTTAAGCAGGGTTCACCTACGCACCATATATTTT	CASSLSRVHLRTIYF
.	TRBD1	TRBJ2-7	TRBV7-8	TGTGCCAGCAGCTCCGGGACAGGGTCCTACGAGCAGTACTTC	CASSSGTGSYEQYF
.	TRBD1	TRBJ2-7	TRBV29-1	TGCAGCGTCCGCCTGGCGGGACAGGGGATCTACGAGCAGTACTTC	CSVRLAGQGIYEQYF
.	.	TRBJ2-1	TRBV28	TGTGCCAGCAGTCCCCTAGGGATCTCGAATGAGCAGTTCTTC	CASSPLGISNEQFF
.	TRBD1	TRBJ2-7	TRBV6-5	TGTGCCAGCAGTTACAACTCAGGGGGCCGCTACGAGCAGTACTTC	CASSYNSGGRYEQYF
.	.	TRBJ1-1	TRBV9	TGTGCCAGCAGCGTAGGAGGCGGCTCTAACACTGAAGCTTTCTTT	CASSVGGGSNTEAFF
.	.	TRBJ1-3	TRBV19	TGTGCCAGTAGACAAGACAGCTCTGGAAACACCATATATTTT	CASRQDSSGNTIYF
.	.	TRBJ2-2	TRBV19	TGTGCCAGTAGTAACTCCGATTGGGAGCTGTTTTTT	CASSNSDWELFF
.	.	TRBJ1-5	TRBV28	TGTGCCAGCAGCCTCGGACTGGGAAATCAGCCCCAGCATTTT	CASSLGLGNQPQHF
.	TRBD2	TRBJ2-1	TRBV7-3	TGTGCCAGCAGCTTAAAAGGGACCGGGACTAGCTCCTACAATGAGCAGTTCTTC	CASSLKGTGTSSYNEQFF
.	.	TRBJ1-2	TRBV19	TGTGCCAGTAGTATTACAGACTATGGCTACACCTTC	CASSITDYGYTF
.	.	TRBJ2-1	TRBV19	TGTGCCAGTAGTATACGCGGGTCACCCGTGGGTGAGCAGTTCTTC	CASSIRGSPVGEQFF
few	TRBD2	TRBJ2-7	TRBV4-3	TGCGCCAGCAGCCCGGGGACTAGCGGGAGGCGAGAGCAGTACTTC	CASSPGTSGRREQYF
.	.	TRBJ2-5	TRBV7-9	TGTGCCAGCAGCCCTCCCGGCGGGCGCTTAGAGACCCAGTACTTC	CASSPPGGRLETQYF
.	.	TRBJ1-5	TRBV6-1	TGTGCCAGCGAAGGGTCTCGTCAGCCCCAGCATTTT	CASEGSRQPQHF
.	.	TRBJ1-1	TRBV25-1	TGTGCCAGTAAGGGTTTTGAAGCTTTCTTT	CASKGFEAFF
.	.	TRBJ2-1	TRBV28	TGTGCCAGCGGGCAACCGGGACTTCACTACAATGAGCAGTTCTTC	CASGQPGLHYNEQFF
.	.	TRBJ2-5	TRBV7-9	TGTGCCAGCAGCTCCCCCCTCCAGGTTATGGAGACCCAGTACTTC	CASSSPLQVMETQYF
.	.	TRBJ1-1	TRBV5-1	TGCGCCAGCAGCCCACCGGGACGGGGAAACACTGAAGCTTTCTTT	CASSPPGRGNTEAFF
.	.	TRBJ2-3	TRBV7-8	TGTGCCAGCAGCTTATGGGTTGTAGGAGCTAGCACAGATACGCAGTATTTT	CASSLWVVGASTDTQYF
.	TRBD2	TRBJ2-1	TRBV7-2	TGTGCCAGCAGCTTAGGGTCTCCGGGACTAGCGGGAGGTAGGAATGAGCAGTTCTTC	CASSLGSPGLAGGRNEQFF